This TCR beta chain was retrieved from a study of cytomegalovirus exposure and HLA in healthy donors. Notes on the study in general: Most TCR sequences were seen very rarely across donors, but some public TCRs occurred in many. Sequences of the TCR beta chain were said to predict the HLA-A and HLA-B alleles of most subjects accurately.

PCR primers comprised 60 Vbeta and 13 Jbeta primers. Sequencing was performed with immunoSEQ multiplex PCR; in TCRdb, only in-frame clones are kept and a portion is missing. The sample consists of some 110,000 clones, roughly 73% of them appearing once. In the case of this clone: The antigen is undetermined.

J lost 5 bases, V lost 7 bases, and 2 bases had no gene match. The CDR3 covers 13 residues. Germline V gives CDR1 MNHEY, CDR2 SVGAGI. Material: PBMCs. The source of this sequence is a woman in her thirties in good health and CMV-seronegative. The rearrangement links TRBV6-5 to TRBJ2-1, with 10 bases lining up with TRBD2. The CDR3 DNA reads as TGTGCCAGCAAGCGGGAGGGGGACAATGAGCAGTTCTTC. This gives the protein CASKREGDNEQFF.